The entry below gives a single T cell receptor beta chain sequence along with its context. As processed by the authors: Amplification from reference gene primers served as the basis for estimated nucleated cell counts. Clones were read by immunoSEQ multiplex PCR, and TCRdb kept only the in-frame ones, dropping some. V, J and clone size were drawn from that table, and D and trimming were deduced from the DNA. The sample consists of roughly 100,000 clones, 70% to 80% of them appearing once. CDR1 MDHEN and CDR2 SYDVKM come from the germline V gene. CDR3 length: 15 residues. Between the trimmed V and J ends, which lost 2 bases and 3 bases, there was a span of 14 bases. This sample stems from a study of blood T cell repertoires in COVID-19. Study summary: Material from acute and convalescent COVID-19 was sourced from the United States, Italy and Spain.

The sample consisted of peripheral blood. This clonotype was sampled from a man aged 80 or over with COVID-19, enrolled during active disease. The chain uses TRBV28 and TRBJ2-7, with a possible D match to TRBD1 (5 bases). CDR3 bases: TGTGCCAGCAGTTTAGGAAGGGGATATCTCTACGAGCAGTACTTC. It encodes CASSLGRGYLYEQYF.